One and the same sample provided the 12 T cell receptor beta chains below, sequenced in a study of T cells in localized non-small cell lung cancer. Produced via immunoSEQ multiplex PCR; TCRdb's table is partial and in-frame only. Of about 3,700 clones in the sample, 20% to 25% were seen once. This material consisted of lung tumor tissue, taken before any cancer treatment. Receptor source: a woman aged 40-69 years with stage I lung adenocarcinoma.

This clone was counted only a few times. V usage is TRBV11-3 and J usage is TRBJ1-2, with D uncertain. V lost 1 base and J lost 4, with 10 bases in between. Germline values: CDR1 SGHNT, CDR2 YENEEA. CDR3 length: 14 amino acids. The chain's CDR3 is CASSLVEDLYGYTF. The CDR3 nucleotides are TGTGCCAGCAGCTTAGTCGAGGACCTCTATGGCTACACCTTC.

The rearrangement uses TRBV4-1 and TRBJ1-2; perhaps TRBD1 as D (5 bases). Trimming cost V 4 bases and J 4 bases, with 7 bases left between them. Germline lookup yields CDR1 MGHRA and CDR2 YSYEKL. The CDR3 has 12 amino acids. Here the CDR3 DNA reads TGCGCCAGCAGCCTCGACAGCTATGGCTACACCTTC. This codes for CASSLDSYGYTF.

This clone was observed a few times. The J gene is TRBJ1-1, the V gene TRBV12-5, with D maybe TRBD1 (5 bases). The CDR3 has 12 amino acids. Germline CDR1 and CDR2: LGHNT and FRNRAP. The DNA for the CDR3 is TGTGCCAGCACCCCCGGGTGGGGCGAAGCTTTCTTT. Translation: CASTPGWGEAFF.

The chain carries TRBV6-8 and TRBJ2-1; D not certain. The CDR3 covers 14 residues. With 6 bases removed from V and 2 bases from J, the gap between germline ends came to 11 bases. CDR1 is MNHGY, CDR2 SAAAGT, per germline. CDR3 amino acids: CASSPLHPYNEQFF. The CDR3 DNA reads as TGTGCCAGCAGCCCCTTGCACCCCTACAATGAGCAGTTCTTC.

The V call is TRBV14, the J call TRBJ2-5; a weak D match, TRBD2 (5 bases). Germline CDR1 SGHDN, CDR2 FVKESK. This CDR3 is 14 amino acids long. V shed 0 bases and J shed 5 bases, with 10 bases lying between them. The CDR3 region has the DNA TGTGCCAGCAGCCAAGATGTCCGAGGGGAGACCCAGTACTTC. It translates to CASSQDVRGETQYF.

V gene TRBV2 combines with J gene TRBJ2-2; TRBD2 is a possible D gene (5 bases). Germline loops: CDR1 SNHLY, CDR2 FYNNEI. The V gene lost 6 bases and the J gene lost 5 bases, with 16 bases spanning the gap. CDR3 size: 15 residues. The CDR3 nucleotides are TGTGCCAGCAGCCTAGCTTACGGTCGGACCGGGGAGCTGTTTTTT. This codes for CASSLAYGRTGELFF.

This clone was detected only a few times. The chain is built from TRBV28 and TRBJ2-7; D is possibly TRBD1 (6 bases). Trimming took off 1 base at V and 2 bases at J, with 18 bases between the two ends. The CDR3 has 17 amino acids. Looked up from germline, CDR1 is MDHEN and CDR2 is SYDVKM. The CDR3 DNA follows: TGTGCCAGCAGTTTATTCACAGCACAGGGATTACCCTACGAGCAGTACTTC. This codes for CASSLFTAQGLPYEQYF.

This clone appeared a few times. This rearrangement joins TRBV14 to TRBJ2-5; 16 positions agree with TRBD2. The CDR3 has 17 residues. After removal of 4 bases from V and 5 bases from J, the junction contained 7 bases not matched to a gene. Germline V gene data show CDR1 as SGHDN and CDR2 as FVKESK. The CDR3 protein is CASSPGLAGGPRETQYF. CDR3 coding DNA: TGTGCCAGCAGCCCGGGACTAGCGGGGGGGCCGAGGGAGACCCAGTACTTC. Complete variable domain (other parts from reference TRBV14 and TRBJ2-5): EAGVTQFPSHSVIEKGQTVTLRCDPISGHDNLYWYRRVMGKEIKFLLHFVKESKQDESGMPNNRFLAERTGGTYSTLKVQPAELEDSGVYFCASSPGLAGGPRETQYFGPGTRLLVL.

By frequency in the sample, this clone is medium-sized (0.01 to 0.1%). CDR3 residues: CASSVSPSGSTGELFF. CDR3 nucleotides: TGTGCCAGCAGCGTTTCGCCTAGCGGGAGCACCGGGGAGCTGTTTTTT. The chain recombines TRBV9 with TRBJ2-2, with 10 nucleotides matching TRBD2. V shed 2 bases, J shed 4 bases, and the junction held 5 bases outside the gene matches. Germline CDR1 and CDR2: SGDLS and YYNGEE. The CDR3 length is 16 residues.

This clone was seen a handful of times. This chain links TRBV7-5 with TRBJ2-1; the D call TRBD1 from the table was never checked on the DNA. TRBV7-5 is annotated as a pseudogene. The CDR3 has 15 residues. CDR3 DNA sequence: TGTGCCAGCAGCTTTCGACAGGGCACCTACAATGAGCAGTTCTTC. This encodes CASSFRQGTYNEQFF.

This clone was seen a handful of times. The chain recombines TRBV18 with TRBJ1-1; the D is unclear. V shed 10 bases and J shed 0 bases, with 18 bases lying between them. CDR3 length: 15 amino acids. Germline V gene data show CDR1 as KGHSH and CDR2 as LQKENI. The CDR3 sequence is CATNPLTPLNTEAFF. CDR3 in DNA: TGTGCCACCAATCCACTGACTCCTTTGAACACTGAAGCTTTCTTT. Full variable domain (remainder filled in from reference TRBV18 and TRBJ1-1): NAGVMQNPRHLVRRRGQEARLRCSPMKGHSHVYWYRQLPEEGLKFMVYLQKENIIDESGMPKERFSAEFPKEGPSILRIQQVVRGDSAAYFCATNPLTPLNTEAFFGQGTRLTVV.

This chain uses TRBV18 with TRBJ2-3; D may match TRBD1 or TRBD2 (7 bases each). The CDR3 is 14 amino acids. The germline V gene has CDR1 KGHSH and CDR2 LQKENI. Trimming cost V 4 bases and J 2 bases, with 10 bases left between them. The CDR3 here is CASSREGATDTQYF. The CDR3 nucleotides are TGTGCCAGCTCACGGGAGGGGGCCACAGATACGCAGTATTTT.